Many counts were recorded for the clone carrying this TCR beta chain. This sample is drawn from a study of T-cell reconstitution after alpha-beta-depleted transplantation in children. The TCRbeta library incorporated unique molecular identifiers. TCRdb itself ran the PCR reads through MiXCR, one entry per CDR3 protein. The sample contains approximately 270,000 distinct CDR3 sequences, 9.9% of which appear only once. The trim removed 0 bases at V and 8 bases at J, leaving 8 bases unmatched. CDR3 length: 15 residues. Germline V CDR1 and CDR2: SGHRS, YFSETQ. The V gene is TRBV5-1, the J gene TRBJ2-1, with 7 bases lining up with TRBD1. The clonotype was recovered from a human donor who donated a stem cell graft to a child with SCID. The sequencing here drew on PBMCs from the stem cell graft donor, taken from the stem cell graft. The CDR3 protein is CASSLDRGYRDEQFF. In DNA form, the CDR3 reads TGCGCCAGCAGCTTGGACAGGGGCTATCGGGATGAGCAGTTCTTC.